Each of the 30 T cell receptor beta chains below was sequenced from the same sample in a study of blood T cell repertoires in COVID-19. TCRdb's copy holds only in-frame clones and misses some; the assay was immunoSEQ multiplex PCR. The data hold roughly 180,000 clones, with about three quarters observed a single time. The sample consisted of peripheral blood. The receptors here all came from a woman of 80 years or more with COVID-19, enrolled during active disease.

The rearrangement uses TRBV18 and TRBJ2-3, with D unresolved. Germline CDR1 KGHSH, CDR2 LQKENI. Trimming stripped 1 base from V and 0 bases from J, with 5 bases between. The CDR3 has 14 amino acids. CDR3: CASSPLTSTDTQYF. The CDR3 DNA follows: TGTGCCAGCTCACCACTTACTAGCACAGATACGCAGTATTTT.

This clone was found a few times. The rearrangement uses TRBV28 and TRBJ1-2; 10 bases map to TRBD1. From germline, CDR1 is MDHEN and CDR2 SYDVKM. This CDR3 region has 13 residues. The V segment lost 8 bases and the J segment 5 bases; nucleotides outside the gene matches: 5. The CDR3 region has the DNA TGTGCCAGCGCCCGACAGGGGGCGTATGGCTACACCTTC. It is translated as CASARQGAYGYTF.

To note about this clone: At one boundary the junction diverges from the germline segment, which might be a read error. Other DNA sequences from this sample encode an identical CDR3 as well. The rearrangement joins TRBV19 to TRBJ1-5; tentative D call: TRBD1 (6 bases). Per germline, CDR1 LNHDA and CDR2 SQIVND (reference sequence). The CDR3 loop spans 16 amino acids. The CDR3 DNA is TGTGCCAGTAGTATAGGGGGAGGGTGGGACAATCAGCCTCAGCATTTT. Amino acids: CASSIGGGWDNQPQHF. Supplemented by reference TRBV19 and TRBJ1-5, the full variable domain reads DGGITQSPKYLFRKEGQNVTLSCEQNLNHDAMYWYRQDPGQGLRLIYYSQIVNDFQKGDIAEGYSVSREKKESFPLTVTSAQKNPTAFYLCASSIGGGWDNQPQHFGDGTRLSIL.

The chain recombines TRBV6-5 with TRBJ2-5, with TRBD2 matching 7 bases. The V gene end was trimmed by 4 bases and the J gene end by 4 bases; junction bases not matched to a gene: 6. Germline CDR1 reads MNHEY; CDR2 reads SVGAGI. This CDR3 contains 14 residues. CDR3 amino acids: CASSSSAGRETQYF. The CDR3 DNA follows: TGTGCCAGCAGTTCCTCAGCGGGAAGAGAGACCCAGTACTTC.

The chain carries TRBV6-2 or TRBV6-3 and TRBJ2-3, with 9 nucleotides matching TRBD1. V was pared by 6 bases and J by 4 bases, with 8 bases of the junction left unmatched. The CDR3 has 15 amino acids. Germline CDR1 MNHEY, CDR2 SVGEGT. CDR3 sequence (DNA): TGTGCCAGCAGCCTCACCTGGACAGGGGCAGATACGCAGTATTTT. Translated, it gives CASSLTWTGADTQYF.

J is TRBJ2-7 and V is TRBV20-1, with a possible D match to TRBD2 (5 bases). Germline V gives CDR1 DFQATT, CDR2 SNEGSKA (reference sequence). V dropped 3 bases and J dropped 6 bases, with 18 bases sitting between them. The CDR3 has 14 amino acids. CDR3 DNA sequence: TGCAGTGCTAGTTGGCGGGCCGCGGGTTCCGAGCAGTACTTC. This encodes CSASWRAAGSEQYF.

The sample holds one count of this clone. V and J are TRBV10-3 and TRBJ2-7, with D tentatively TRBD2 (5 bases). Per the germline V gene, CDR1 is ENHRY and CDR2 is SYGVKD. This CDR3 spans 14 amino acids. The V end lost 11 bases, the J end lost 3 bases, and 20 bases lay between the germline ends. The CDR3 protein is CASNSEGSGYEQYF. The CDR3 DNA follows: TGTGCCTCAAACTCAGAGGGATCCGGCTACGAGCAGTACTTC.

The chain carries TRBV16 and TRBJ2-1; 10 bases match TRBD2. This CDR3 has 19 residues. Germline assignment: CDR1 KGHSY and CDR2 FQNENV. Trimming removed 3 bases from V and 10 bases from J; junction bases left unmatched: 21. The CDR3 nucleotides read TGTGCCAGCAGCCACCCTCGGACTAGCGGAGGGGGTAGGGTAGGGGAGCAGTTCTTC. Translation: CASSHPRTSGGGRVGEQFF.

The chain has TRBV10-2 and TRBJ2-4, with TRBD2 matching over 13 bases. Trimming cost V 6 bases and J 2 bases; bases outside gene matches: 13. Per the germline V gene, CDR1 is WSHSY and CDR2 is SAAADI. The CDR3 length is 19 residues. DNA of the CDR3: TGCGCCAGCAGCCGACCCGGGACTAGCGGGGATGGTACCAAAAACATTCAGTACTTC. Translating gives CASSRPGTSGDGTKNIQYF.

The chain joins TRBV4-1 to TRBJ2-7; the match to TRBD1 covers 10 bases. The CDR3 spans 16 residues. V trimming: 0 bases; J trimming: 2 bases; junction bases outside the gene matches: 4. Per the germline V gene, CDR1 is MGHRA and CDR2 is YSYEKL. The CDR3 DNA is TGCGCCAGCAGCCAAGAAGAGGGACAGGGGACCTACGAGCAGTACTTC. This sequence encodes CASSQEEGQGTYEQYF.

The chain couples TRBV29-1 to TRBJ2-3; TRBD1 agrees at 8 bases. Germline V gene lookup returns CDR1 SQVTM and CDR2 ANQGSEA. The trim removed 3 bases at V and 7 bases at J, leaving 6 bases unmatched. This CDR3 has 13 residues. CDR3 amino acids: CSVDGQGAYTQYF. The CDR3, as DNA: TGCAGCGTTGACGGGCAGGGGGCTTATACGCAGTATTTT.

CDR3 region: CASSLAWQGYTDTQYF. The CDR3 nucleotides read TGTGCCAGCAGCTTAGCGTGGCAGGGTTACACAGATACGCAGTATTTT. The chain combines TRBV7-9 with TRBJ2-3, with a tentative D call TRBD1 (5 bases). Trimming shortened V by 0 bases and J by 2 bases, and 12 bases separated the two germline ends. CDR3 length equals 16 residues. Germline V gives CDR1 SEHNR, CDR2 FQNEAQ (reference sequence).

This clone has only one observation. The genes are TRBV7-2 and TRBJ1-5; D remains unclear. The CDR3 covers 14 residues. Germline loops: CDR1 SGHTA, CDR2 FQGNSA. Trimming removed 5 bases from V and 5 bases from J, with 13 bases in between. The CDR3 region has the DNA TGTGCCAGCAGCCCCCCCGGGGTGGATCAGCCCCAGCATTTT. Protein: CASSPPGVDQPQHF.

The chain recombines TRBV19 with TRBJ2-3; TRBD2 is a possible D gene (6 bases). The ends were cut back, 1 base at V and 4 bases at J, with 21 bases in the middle. Germline CDR1 and CDR2: LNHDA and SQIVND (reference sequence). The CDR3 runs 18 residues. CDR3 loop: CASSIVWDGGMFADTQYF. CDR3 sequence (DNA): TGTGCCAGTAGTATAGTATGGGACGGGGGAATGTTCGCAGATACGCAGTATTTT.

The chain has TRBV2 and TRBJ2-1, with D possibly TRBD2 on 5 matching bases. The CDR3 extends over 13 amino acids. V lost 5 bases, J lost 3 bases, and 8 bases lay in between. In germline, CDR1 is SNHLY, CDR2 FYNNEI. The CDR3 DNA reads as TGTGCCAGCAGTCTAGCCTTCTACAATGAGCAGTTCTTC. Translating it yields CASSLAFYNEQFF.

This chain joins TRBV20-1 and TRBJ2-3, with TRBD1 matching 7 bases. This CDR3 region has 14 residues. Trimming took 3 bases from V and 3 from J; bases not matched to a gene: 6. Germline V gene sequence: CDR1 DFQATT, CDR2 SNEGSKA (reference sequence). CDR3 loop: CSASVRGRTDTQYF. DNA for the CDR3: TGCAGTGCTAGTGTGAGGGGGCGGACAGATACGCAGTATTTT.

The gene calls are TRBV4-3 and TRBJ2-3, with D unclear. CDR3 length: 15 residues. Trimming took 4 bases from V and 2 from J, leaving 13 bases between them. CDR1 and CDR2 from the germline V gene are LGHNA and YSLEER. CDR3 protein: CASSRITENTDTQYF. DNA of the CDR3: TGCGCCAGCAGCCGCATTACAGAAAACACAGATACGCAGTATTTT.

V usage is TRBV29-1 and J usage is TRBJ1-2; the D is unclear. Germline-derived CDR1 and CDR2 are SQVTM and ANQGSEA. V was trimmed by 7 bases and J by 7 bases, leaving 16 bases between them. This CDR3 is 12 amino acids long. CDR3 protein: CSAREAAGGYTF. CDR3 DNA: TGCAGCGCCCGGGAGGCAGCGGGTGGCTACACCTTC.

The chain carries TRBV10-2 and TRBJ2-1, with D possibly matching TRBD2 (5 bases). V was clipped by 6 bases and J by 1 base, with 10 bases between them. The CDR3 spans 14 residues. The germline gives CDR1 WSHSY, CDR2 SAAADI. The chain's CDR3 is CASRTSGSYNEQFF. The CDR3 DNA is TGCGCCAGCAGAACTAGTGGTTCCTACAATGAGCAGTTCTTC.

J is TRBJ1-1 and V is TRBV5-5, with D hard to call. V was clipped by 5 bases and J by 6 bases, with 11 bases between them. The CDR3 is 12 residues long. CDR1 is SGHKS and CDR2 is YYEKEE in the germline V gene (reference sequence). CDR3 sequence: CASREEVAEAFF. The CDR3 nucleotides are TGTGCCAGCAGGGAGGAAGTCGCTGAAGCTTTCTTT.

The chain combines TRBV28 with TRBJ2-3; 8 bases match TRBD2. Unmatched junction bases numbered 10, after V lost 5 bases and J lost 6 bases. The CDR3 sequence is 15 residues long. CDR1 is MDHEN and CDR2 is SYDVKM in the germline V gene. CDR3 DNA sequence: TGTGCCAGCAGTCCTCCGGGAGGGACACTGGATACGCAGTATTTT. Protein sequence: CASSPPGGTLDTQYF. Full variable domain (rest looked up from reference TRBV28 and TRBJ2-3): DVKVTQSSRYLVKRTGEKVFLECVQDMDHENMFWYRQDPGLGLRLIYFSYDVKMKEKGDIPEGYSVSREKKERFSLILESASTNQTSMYLCASSPPGGTLDTQYFGPGTRLTVL.

The V call is TRBV5-1, the J call TRBJ2-5; maybe TRBD1 (5 bases). The germline CDR1 and CDR2 sequences are SGHRS and YFSETQ. There are 13 residues in the CDR3. V shed 0 bases and J shed 5 bases, with 8 bases lying between them. The CDR3 DNA reads TGCGCCAGCAGCTTGGGGTGGGGCGAGACCCAGTACTTC. Its protein product is CASSLGWGETQYF.

This sequence joins TRBV5-8 and TRBJ1-5; tentative D call: TRBD1 (5 bases). The CDR3 loop spans 18 amino acids. V shed 4 bases and J shed 0 bases, with 20 bases lying between them. CDR1 and CDR2 from the germline V gene are SGHTS and YDEGEE. CDR3 bases: TGTGCCAGCAGCCAACTTACGACAGACTTCTATAGCAATCAGCCCCAGCATTTT. As protein: CASSQLTTDFYSNQPQHF.

The V and J genes are TRBV2 and TRBJ2-4; possible D gene TRBD2, 6 bases. The CDR3 has 13 amino acids. Deletions cut 6 bases from V and 9 bases from J, with 15 bases between. Germline CDR1 reads SNHLY; CDR2 reads FYNNEI. The CDR3 reads CASSGSVGGIQYF. CDR3 bases: TGTGCCAGCAGCGGAAGCGTGGGGGGCATTCAGTACTTC.

V is TRBV4-2 and J is TRBJ2-7, with 8 bases fitting TRBD1. The ends lost 2 bases at V and 1 base at J; junction bases unmatched: 10. Germline V lookup: CDR1 LGHNA, CDR2 YNFKEQ. This CDR3 has 17 residues. Written as DNA, the CDR3 is TGTGCCAGCAGCCAACCCGGGACAGGAGTGCTATCCTACGAGCAGTACTTC. Its protein is CASSQPGTGVLSYEQYF.

Note on this clone: An end of the junction differs from the germline gene, which may be a read error. The genes are TRBV19 and TRBJ1-3; D is ambiguous. Germline lookup yields CDR1 LNHDA and CDR2 SQIVND (reference sequence). This CDR3 spans 14 amino acids. CDR3 loop: CASSIGWSELSPAF. Here the CDR3 DNA reads TGTGCCAGTAGTATTGGTTGGTCCGAGCTATCACCCGCCTTT. The variable domain in full, completed from reference TRBV19 and TRBJ1-3, reads DGGITQSPKYLFRKEGQNVTLSCEQNLNHDAMYWYRQDPGQGLRLIYYSQIVNDFQKGDIAEGYSVSREKKESFPLTVTSAQKNPTAFYLCASSIGWSELSPAFGEGSWLTVV.

CDR3 amino acids: CASSLALAGYTGELFF. For the CDR3, the DNA is TGCGCCAGCAGCTTGGCCCTAGCGGGATACACCGGGGAGCTGTTTTTT. The chain combines TRBV5-1 with TRBJ2-2; 9 bases fit TRBD2. The CDR3 sequence is 16 residues long. Losses at the gene ends were 0 bases for V and 3 bases for J; bases not matched to a gene: 3. Per the germline V gene, CDR1 is SGHRS and CDR2 is YFSETQ.

The chain combines TRBV4-1 with TRBJ1-1, with D possibly TRBD1 on 5 matching bases. Germline V gene lookup returns CDR1 MGHRA and CDR2 YSYEKL. CDR3 length: 14 amino acids. V was pared by 3 bases and J by 1 base, with 9 bases between. The CDR3 loop reads CASSQRDRNTEAFF. Here the CDR3 DNA reads TGCGCCAGCAGCCAGAGAGACAGGAACACTGAAGCTTTCTTT.

The genes are TRBV15 and TRBJ2-6, with 7 nucleotides matching TRBD1. The CDR3 has 16 residues. Losses at the gene ends were 1 base for V and 0 bases for J; bases not matched to a gene: 0. Germline loops: CDR1 LNHNV, CDR2 YYDKDF (reference sequence). The CDR3: CATSRGQGSGANVLTF. CDR3 bases: TGTGCCACCAGCAGAGGACAGGGCTCTGGGGCCAACGTCCTGACTTTC.

This chain uses TRBV29-1 with TRBJ2-1; D is uncertain. Germline V gives CDR1 SQVTM, CDR2 ANQGSEA. This CDR3 has 13 residues. V was cut by 1 base and J by 8 bases, with 12 bases left in between. The CDR3 spells CSVEVTLGDEQFF. DNA for the CDR3: TGCAGCGTTGAAGTAACTCTGGGCGATGAGCAGTTCTTC.